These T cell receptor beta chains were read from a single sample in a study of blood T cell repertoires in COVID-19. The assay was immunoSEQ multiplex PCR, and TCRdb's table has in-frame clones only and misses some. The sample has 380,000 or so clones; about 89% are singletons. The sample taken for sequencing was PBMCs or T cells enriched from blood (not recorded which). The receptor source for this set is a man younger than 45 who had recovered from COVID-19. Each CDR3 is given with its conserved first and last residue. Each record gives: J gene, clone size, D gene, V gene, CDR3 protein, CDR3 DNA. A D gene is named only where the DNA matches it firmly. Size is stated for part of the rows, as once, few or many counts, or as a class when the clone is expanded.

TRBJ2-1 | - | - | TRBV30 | CASPTRHGINEQFF | TGTGCCTCTCCGACACGGCACGGGATCAATGAGCAGTTCTTC
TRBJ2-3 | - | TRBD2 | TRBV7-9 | CASRLKGGGAGISTDTQYF | TGTGCCAGCAGACTGAAAGGTGGGGGAGCGGGGATCAGCACAGATACGCAGTATTTT
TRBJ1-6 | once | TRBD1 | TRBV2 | CASAGQGRISLHF | TGTGCCAGCGCGGGACAGGGGAGGATATCCCTCCACTTT
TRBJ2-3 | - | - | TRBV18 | CASSPPNRDTQYF | TGTGCCAGCTCACCACCGAATAGAGATACGCAGTATTTT
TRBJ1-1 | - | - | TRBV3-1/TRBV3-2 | CASSRGRGILVANTEAFF | TGTGCCAGCAGCCGGGGGCGGGGGATCTTGGTGGCGAACACTGAAGCTTTCTTT
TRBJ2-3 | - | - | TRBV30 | CAWSVPAVPGTDTQYF | TGTGCCTGGAGTGTACCTGCGGTCCCGGGGACAGATACGCAGTATTTT
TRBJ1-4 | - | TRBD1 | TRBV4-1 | CASSQRGQGGEKLFF | TGCGCCAGCAGCCAGAGAGGACAGGGGGGAGAAAAACTGTTTTTT
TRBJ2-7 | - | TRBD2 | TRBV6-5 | CASSYLGGAGAYEQYF | TGTGCCAGCAGTTACCTGGGGGGAGCGGGGGCCTACGAGCAGTACTTC
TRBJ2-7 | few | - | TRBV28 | CASSPRLGASYEQYF | TGTGCCAGCAGTCCTAGACTGGGGGCATCCTACGAGCAGTACTTC
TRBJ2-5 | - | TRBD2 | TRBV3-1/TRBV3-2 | CASSFRLGAGGQETQYF | TGTGCCAGCAGCTTTCGACTAGGTGCGGGGGGGCAAGAGACCCAGTACTTC
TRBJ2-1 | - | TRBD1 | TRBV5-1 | CASSSAALAGGNEQFF | TGCGCCAGCAGCTCCGCCGCTTTAGCAGGGGGCAATGAGCAGTTCTTC
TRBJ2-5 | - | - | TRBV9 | CASSVVGGGAGETQYF | TGTGCCAGCAGCGTAGTTGGAGGGGGGGCAGGGGAGACCCAGTACTTC
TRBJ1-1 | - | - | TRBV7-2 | CASSPSQVEAFF | TGTGCCAGCAGCCCTTCACAGGTTGAAGCTTTCTTT
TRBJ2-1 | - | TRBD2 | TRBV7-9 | CASTNGGAWSYNEQFF | TGTGCCAGCACGAACGGGGGGGCCTGGTCCTACAATGAGCAGTTCTTC
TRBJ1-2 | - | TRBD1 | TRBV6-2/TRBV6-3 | CASSYTGDGYTF | TGTGCCAGCAGTTACACAGGGGACGGCTACACCTTC
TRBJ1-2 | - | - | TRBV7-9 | CATHIQGFDNYGYTF | TGTGCCACCCACATCCAGGGATTCGATAACTATGGCTACACCTTC
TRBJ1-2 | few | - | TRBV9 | CASSQGQNPYGYTF | TGTGCCAGCAGCCAAGGACAGAACCCCTATGGCTACACCTTC
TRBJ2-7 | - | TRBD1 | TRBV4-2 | CASSQEPGQAIGQYF | TGTGCCAGCAGCCAAGAGCCTGGACAGGCGATAGGGCAGTACTTC
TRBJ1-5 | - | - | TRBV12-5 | CASGLVLDQPQHF | TGTGCTAGTGGTTTGGTACTCGATCAGCCCCAGCATTTT
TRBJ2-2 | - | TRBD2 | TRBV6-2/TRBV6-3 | CASSYSTSGVDTGELFF | TGTGCCAGCAGTTACTCGACTAGCGGGGTCGACACCGGGGAGCTGTTTTTT
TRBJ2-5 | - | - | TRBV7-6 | CASSLGGEKTQYF | TGTGCCAGCAGCTTAGGAGGTGAGAAGACCCAGTACTTC
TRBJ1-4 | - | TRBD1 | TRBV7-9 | CASSLQGASNEKLFF | TGTGCCAGCAGTTTACAGGGGGCAAGTAATGAAAAACTGTTTTTT
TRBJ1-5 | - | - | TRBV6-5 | CASSPVGAYQPQHF | TGTGCCAGCAGCCCCGTGGGGGCATATCAGCCCCAGCATTTT
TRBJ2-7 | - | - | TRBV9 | CASSVEGRVNEQYF | TGTGCCAGCAGCGTAGAAGGCAGGGTTAACGAGCAGTACTTC
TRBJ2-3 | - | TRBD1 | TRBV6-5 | CASRETGYSTDTQYF | TGTGCCAGCAGGGAGACAGGGTACAGCACAGATACGCAGTATTTT
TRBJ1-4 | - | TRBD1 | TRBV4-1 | CASSVRTGTTNEKLFF | TGCGCCAGCAGCGTCCGGACAGGGACAACTAATGAAAAACTGTTTTTT
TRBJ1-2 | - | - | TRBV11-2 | CASRNSINYGYTF | TGTGCCAGCAGGAACAGTATAAACTATGGCTACACCTTC
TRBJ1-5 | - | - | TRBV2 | CASRGDIGGQPQHF | TGTGCCAGCAGGGGAGACATCGGAGGACAGCCCCAGCATTTT
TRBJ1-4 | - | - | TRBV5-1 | CASSLDGSTTNEKLFF | TGCGCCAGCAGCTTGGACGGTTCAACAACTAATGAAAAACTGTTTTTT
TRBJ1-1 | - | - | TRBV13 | CASSLRGTFDTFF | TGTGCCAGCAGCTTAAGGGGAACTTTTGATACTTTCTTT
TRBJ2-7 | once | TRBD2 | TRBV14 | CASSQPLPELAGTYEQYF | TGTGCCAGCAGCCAACCTCTGCCTGAGTTAGCGGGCACCTACGAGCAGTACTTC